These T cell receptor beta chains were read from a single sample in a study of blood T cell repertoires in COVID-19. Here immunoSEQ multiplex PCR was the method, and the copy in TCRdb shows in-frame clones only, minus some. The sample includes more than 120,000 clones, roughly 84% of them seen just once. Source material: peripheral blood. The source of these receptors is a human donor with acute or convalescent COVID-19. The donor label of this sample is uncertain. Both conserved end residues are part of each CDR3. The D gene is left open where the match is weak. For some rows the clone size is stated as once, few or many, or as a class when expanded; others skip it.

>15|TRBJ2-1|NA|TRBD1|TRBV14
CASSRGDRRSDEQFF
TGTGCCAGCAGCCGAGGGGACAGGCGTTCCGACGAGCAGTTCTTC
>17|TRBJ2-7|NA|TRBD1|TRBV7-3
CASSFITGQGASYEQYF
TGTGCCAGCAGCTTTATTACGGGACAGGGTGCGTCCTACGAGCAGTACTTC
>15|TRBJ2-7|NA|TRBD1|TRBV5-6
CASSSRGFTLYEQYF
TGTGCCAGCAGCTCCAGGGGGTTTACCCTCTACGAGCAGTACTTC
>19|TRBJ2-1|NA|TRBD2|TRBV6-2/TRBV6-3
CASSYYLPGTSGGINEQFF
TGTGCCAGCAGTTACTACCTTCCCGGGACTAGCGGGGGGATAAATGAGCAGTTCTTC
>11|TRBJ1-2|NA|NA|TRBV28
CASSWEGGYTF
TGTGCCAGCAGTTGGGAGGGCGGCTACACCTTC
>14|TRBJ1-1|NA|TRBD1|TRBV5-1
CASSHTQGSTEAFF
TGCGCCAGCAGCCACACACAGGGGAGTACTGAAGCTTTCTTT
>11|TRBJ2-3|NA|TRBD2|TRBV7-6
CAAGDEDTQYF
TGTGCGGCGGGAGATGAAGATACGCAGTATTTT
>15|TRBJ1-2|NA|NA|TRBV19
CASQQRGGRIYGYTF
TGTGCCAGTCAACAAAGGGGGGGGCGCATCTATGGCTACACCTTC
>16|TRBJ2-5|NA|TRBD2|TRBV11-2
CASSLEVAGKTGTQYF
TGTGCCAGCAGCTTAGAGGTAGCGGGAAAAACGGGGACCCAGTACTTC
>12|TRBJ2-4|NA|NA|TRBV11-2
CASSLRGDIQYF
TGTGCCAGCAGCTTAAGGGGTGACATTCAGTACTTC
>14|TRBJ2-3|NA|NA|TRBV19
CASRKSREVDTQYF
TGTGCCAGTAGAAAGTCCCGAGAAGTAGATACGCAGTATTTT
>14|TRBJ2-5|NA|NA|TRBV5-1
CASSLDRVEETQYF
TGCGCCAGCAGCTTGGACAGGGTTGAGGAGACCCAGTACTTC
>15|TRBJ1-2|NA|TRBD1|TRBV24-1
CATSDKGQGPYGYTF
TGTGCCACCAGTGACAAAGGACAGGGCCCCTATGGCTACACCTTC
>20|TRBJ2-2|NA|TRBD2|TRBV28
CASPPRETFRAGGVVGELFF
TGTGCCAGCCCCCCCCGGGAGACTTTTCGGGCGGGGGGGGTGGTCGGGGAGCTGTTTTTT
>18|TRBJ2-6|NA|NA|TRBV5-1
CASSLRGAGGTGANVLTF
TGCGCCAGCAGCTTGAGGGGAGCAGGGGGGACAGGGGCCAACGTCCTGACTTTC
>15|TRBJ1-1|NA|NA|TRBV7-2
CASSLGQGDGTEAFF
TGTGCCAGCAGCTTAGGGCAGGGTGATGGGACTGAAGCTTTCTTT
>12|TRBJ2-7|NA|NA|TRBV12-3/TRBV12-4
CASSLRGHEQYF
TGTGCCAGCAGTCTCAGGGGACACGAGCAGTACTTC
>14|TRBJ2-3|NA|TRBD2|TRBV5-4
CASSRGEGSDTQYF
TGTGCCAGCAGCCGCGGGGAGGGCTCAGATACGCAGTATTTT
>14|TRBJ1-2|NA|NA|TRBV5-1
CASSLSGDIYGYTF
TGCGCCAGCAGCTTGTCGGGAGATATCTATGGCTACACCTTC
>14|TRBJ1-4|NA|TRBD1|TRBV28
CASSLGTGYEKLFF
TGTGCCAGCAGTTTGGGGACAGGGTATGAAAAACTGTTTTTT
>14|TRBJ1-1|NA|TRBD1|TRBV5-4
CASSRGQLSTEAFF
TGTGCCAGCAGCCGGGGACAGTTGAGTACTGAAGCTTTCTTT
>15|TRBJ1-6|NA|NA|TRBV30
CAWSVQVLYNSPLHF
TGTGCCTGGAGTGTCCAGGTTCTATATAATTCACCCCTCCACTTT
>15|TRBJ1-1|NA|TRBD1|TRBV7-2
CASSTHPSGGTEAFF
TGTGCCAGCAGCACCCACCCCTCAGGGGGCACTGAAGCTTTCTTT
>12|TRBJ1-1|NA|TRBD1|TRBV30
CAWRDRDTEAFF
TGTGCCTGGAGGGACAGGGACACTGAAGCTTTCTTT
>19|TRBJ2-5|once|TRBD2|TRBV4-2
CASSQDMTSGGSLQETQYF
TGTGCCAGCAGCCAAGATATGACTAGCGGGGGATCCCTCCAAGAGACCCAGTACTTC
>14|TRBJ1-4|NA|TRBD1|TRBV20-1
CSASHAGGDEKLFF
TGCAGTGCTAGTCACGCAGGGGGCGATGAAAAACTGTTTTTT